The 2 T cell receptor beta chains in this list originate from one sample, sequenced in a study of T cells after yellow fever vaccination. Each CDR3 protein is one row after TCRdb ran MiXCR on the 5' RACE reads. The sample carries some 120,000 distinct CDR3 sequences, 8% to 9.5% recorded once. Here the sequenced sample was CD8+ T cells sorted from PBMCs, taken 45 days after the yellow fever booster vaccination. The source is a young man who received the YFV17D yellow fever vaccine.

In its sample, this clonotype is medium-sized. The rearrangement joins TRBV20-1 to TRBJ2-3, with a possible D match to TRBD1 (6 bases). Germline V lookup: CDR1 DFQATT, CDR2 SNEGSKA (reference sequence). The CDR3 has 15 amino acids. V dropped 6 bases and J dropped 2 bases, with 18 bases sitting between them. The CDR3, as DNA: TGCAGTGCCAACAGGGTAGATCAGGACACAGATACGCAGTATTTT. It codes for CSANRVDQDTDTQYF.

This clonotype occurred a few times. CDR3: CSARGPSGSSTDTQYF. DNA for the CDR3: TGCAGTGCTAGAGGCCCTAGCGGGAGTAGCACAGATACGCAGTATTTT. V gene TRBV20-1 combines with J gene TRBJ2-3; 10 bases fit TRBD2. The CDR3 loop spans 16 amino acids. From germline, CDR1 is DFQATT and CDR2 SNEGSKA (reference sequence). J was trimmed by 0 bases and V by 1 base; bases with no gene match: 4.